These 15 T cell receptor beta chains were all obtained from the same sample, sequenced in a study of cytomegalovirus exposure and HLA in healthy donors. TCRdb's table, derived via immunoSEQ multiplex PCR, lists solely in-frame clones and lacks some. The table includes under 200,000 clones, 86% detected once. The sample taken for sequencing was PBMCs. Receptor source: a woman in her late teens or twenties in good health and CMV-seronegative.

This clone was detected only once. The chain employs TRBV2 and TRBJ1-4; TRBD1 aligns across 8 bases. Per germline, CDR1 SNHLY and CDR2 FYNNEI. V was clipped by 8 bases and J by 4 bases; unmatched bases: 9. The CDR3 sequence is 15 residues long. DNA of the CDR3: TGTGCCAGCTTTTATCGACAGGGGAGTAATGAAAAACTGTTTTTT. This encodes CASFYRQGSNEKLFF.

The V and J genes are TRBV7-6 and TRBJ1-1; D unclear. V shed 1 base and J shed 1 base, with 7 bases lying between them. Germline values: CDR1 SGHVS, CDR2 FNYEAQ. The CDR3 extends over 14 amino acids. In DNA form, the CDR3 reads TGTGCCAGCAGCTTAGAACGGGGGAACACTGAAGCTTTCTTT. This sequence encodes CASSLERGNTEAFF.

This chain uses TRBV5-8 with TRBJ2-2; D possibly corresponds to TRBD2 (6 bases). With 3 bases removed from V and 7 bases from J, the gap between germline ends came to 16 bases. In germline, CDR1 is SGHTS, CDR2 YDEGEE. The CDR3 contains 15 residues. The CDR3 region has the DNA TGTGCCAGCAGCTCTAGGGACTTCGAGAGCGGGGAGCTGTTTTTT. Residues: CASSSRDFESGELFF. The full variable domain, in which reference TRBV5-8 and TRBJ2-2 provide the parts outside the CDR3, is EAGVTQSPTHLIKTRGQQATLRCSPISGHTSVYWYQQALGLGLQFLLWYDEGEERNRGNFPPRFSGRQFPNYSSELNVNALELEDSALYLCASSSRDFESGELFFGEGSRLTVL.

The V and J genes are TRBV6-4 and TRBJ2-1; 8 bases agree with TRBD2. The CDR3 loop spans 16 amino acids. Per germline, CDR1 MRHNA and CDR2 SNTAGT. The V segment lost 0 bases and the J segment 8 bases; nucleotides outside the gene matches: 9. The CDR3 loop reads CASSDSGQRETHEQFF. The CDR3 region has the DNA TGTGCCAGCAGTGACTCGGGGCAGCGGGAGACCCATGAGCAGTTCTTC.

This sequence joins TRBV2 and TRBJ2-3, with 7 bases identical to TRBD2. CDR3 size: 17 residues. Germline V lookup: CDR1 SNHLY, CDR2 FYNNEI. J was trimmed by 2 bases and V by 5 bases; bases with no gene match: 13. The CDR3: CASSTYGTTEHTDTQYF. In nucleotides, the CDR3 is TGTGCCAGCAGTACCTACGGGACTACAGAACACACAGATACGCAGTATTTT.

The chain recombines TRBV2 with TRBJ1-5, with D perhaps matching TRBD1 (5 bases). The CDR3 covers 14 residues. With 8 bases removed from V and 0 bases from J, the gap between germline ends came to 11 bases. Germline V CDR1 and CDR2: SNHLY, FYNNEI. The CDR3 spells CASGDSYSNQPQHF. The CDR3 nucleotides are TGTGCCAGCGGGGACTCCTATAGCAATCAGCCCCAGCATTTT.

The rearrangement links TRBV6-6 to TRBJ2-3; a possible D gene is TRBD1 (6 bases). Trimming removed 7 bases at V and 2 bases at J, with 13 bases between. CDR1 is MNHNY, CDR2 SVGAGI, per germline (reference sequence). The CDR3 extends over 14 amino acids. The CDR3 is CASIRGGITDTQYF. CDR3 coding DNA: TGTGCCAGCATTAGAGGGGGAATCACAGATACGCAGTATTTT.

V gene TRBV5-1 combines with J gene TRBJ2-5, with a possible D match to TRBD1 (6 bases). The germline V gene encodes CDR1 SGHRS and CDR2 YFSETQ. V was pared by 4 bases and J by 5 bases, with 18 bases between. The CDR3 spans 15 residues. CDR3 loop: CASSLEGGSQETQYF. In DNA form, the CDR3 reads TGCGCCAGCAGCCTGGAAGGGGGTTCACAGGAGACCCAGTACTTC.

The V call is TRBV19, the J call TRBJ1-1; no definite D call. V dropped 6 bases and J dropped 5 bases, with 13 bases sitting between them. Germline V gene sequence: CDR1 LNHDA, CDR2 SQIVND (reference sequence). This CDR3 spans 13 amino acids. This CDR3 is CASRPETQTEAFF. The CDR3 region has the DNA TGTGCCAGTAGGCCCGAGACACAAACTGAAGCTTTCTTT.

The chain employs TRBV5-8 and TRBJ1-2; a possible D gene is TRBD1 (5 bases). The germline V gene has CDR1 SGHTS and CDR2 YDEGEE. CDR3 length: 16 residues. Deletions cut 0 bases from V and 4 bases from J, with 16 bases between. This CDR3 is CASSLGRAGTVYGYTF. CDR3 coding DNA: TGTGCCAGCAGCTTGGGGCGGGCGGGGACCGTCTATGGCTACACCTTC.

This chain joins TRBV5-1 and TRBJ1-1, with TRBD1 as a possible D gene (5 bases). CDR3 length equals 14 residues. V was clipped by 0 bases and J by 3 bases, with 9 bases between them. The germline CDR1 and CDR2 sequences are SGHRS and YFSETQ. CDR3 coding DNA: TGCGCCAGCAGCTTGGCCAGGGCGGACACTGAAGCTTTCTTT. Protein product: CASSLARADTEAFF.

This clone was recorded once. This sequence joins TRBV6-5 and TRBJ1-1, with D perhaps TRBD1 (5 bases). The CDR3 consists of 15 residues. The V and J ends lost 0 bases and 0 bases respectively, with 8 bases between them. Per germline, CDR1 MNHEY and CDR2 SVGAGI. The CDR3 bases are TGTGCCAGCAGTTACTCGAAAGGGGTGAACACTGAAGCTTTCTTT. It codes for CASSYSKGVNTEAFF.

The chain couples TRBV6-1 to TRBJ1-5, with 8 positions matching TRBD1. The CDR3 runs to 15 residues. V was clipped by 7 bases and J by 3 bases; unmatched bases: 8. Germline loops: CDR1 MNHNS, CDR2 SASEGT. Here the CDR3 reads CASTFDRGPNQPQHF. The DNA of the CDR3 is TGTGCCAGCACCTTTGACAGGGGTCCCAATCAGCCCCAGCATTTT.

DNA of the CDR3: TGTGCCAGCAGCTCCCAAACCAGGGTGGGTGGCTACACCTTC. As protein: CASSSQTRVGGYTF. The chain couples TRBV7-2 to TRBJ1-2, with a tentative D call TRBD1 (5 bases). The ends were cut back, 4 bases at V and 7 bases at J, with 16 bases in the middle. CDR1 is SGHTA and CDR2 is FQGNSA in the germline V gene. The CDR3 totals 14 residues.

V and J are TRBV20-1 and TRBJ2-7; D is undetermined. Germline V CDR1 and CDR2: DFQATT, SNEGSKA (reference sequence). V dropped 5 bases and J dropped 3 bases, with 8 bases sitting between them. The CDR3 length is 11 residues. The CDR3 region has the DNA TGCAGTGCTCAGGAAAACTACGAGCAGTACTTC. It encodes CSAQENYEQYF.